These 9 T cell receptor beta chains were sequenced from one sample in a study of blood T cell repertoires in COVID-19 (dated by TCRdb to about 2020). Library preparation employed the immunoSEQ multiplex PCR assay. The source is immuneACCESS, and TCRdb retained only in-frame sequences with V and J called. Part of the clones is not carried over; for the studies checked, unresolved V genes explain less than half of this, and the remainder is unexplained. Present in this sample are fewer than 90,000 clones, 88% of which were seen just once. The ten largest clones capture approximately 1.5% of the sample. Sequencing input: peripheral blood. The receptors shown here come from a human donor in a cohort sampled during active COVID-19.

This chain links TRBV4-1 with TRBJ2-1; D ambiguous. V lost 4 bases to trimming and J lost 8 bases, with 12 bases between them. This CDR3 has 13 residues. In germline, CDR1 is MGHRA, CDR2 YSYEKL. The CDR3 nucleotides read TGCGCCAGCAGCCTGGGCCCACTTGATGAGCAGTTCTTC. Its protein product is CASSLGPLDEQFF.

The rearrangement links TRBV7-9 to TRBJ2-2; 7 bases map to TRBD2. The germline V gene encodes CDR1 SEHNR and CDR2 FQNEAQ (reference sequence). Trimming cost V 1 base and J 4 bases; bases outside gene matches: 3. The CDR3 covers 15 residues. CDR3 bases: TGTGCCAGCAGCTTAGTGGGGGGGAGCACCGGGGAGCTGTTTTTT. Translated: CASSLVGGSTGELFF.

The V call is TRBV28, the J call TRBJ1-1, with 7 bases fitting TRBD1. The CDR3 spans 14 residues. V lost 4 bases to trimming and J lost 2 bases; unmatched junction nucleotides: 4. Germline V gene sequence: CDR1 MDHEN, CDR2 SYDVKM. CDR3 region: CASSSRQGNTEAFF. Here the CDR3 DNA reads TGTGCCAGCAGTTCTAGACAGGGAAACACTGAAGCTTTCTTT.

The chain recombines TRBV21-1 with TRBJ2-7; the DNA was not compared with TRBD1, the D call given in the table. TRBV21-1 is a pseudogene locus. This CDR3 is 15 amino acids long. CDR3 loop: CASSRHSRVGREQYV. CDR3 DNA sequence: TGTGCCAGCAGCCGGCACTCCAGGGTCGGTCGCGAGCAGTACGTC.

The chain carries TRBV18 and TRBJ1-5; D uncertain. Trimming removed 3 bases at V and 7 bases at J, with 7 bases between. This CDR3 has 12 residues. Per the germline V gene, CDR1 is KGHSH and CDR2 is LQKENI. DNA of the CDR3: TGTGCCAGCTCACCTTTGGGCCAGCCCCAGCATTTT. This translates into CASSPLGQPQHF.

The V and J genes are TRBV28 and TRBJ1-2, with 7 bases fitting TRBD1. The CDR3 sequence is 15 residues long. CDR1 MDHEN and CDR2 SYDVKM come from the germline V gene. Trimming removed 4 bases from V and 6 bases from J; junction bases left unmatched: 11. The CDR3 DNA is TGTGCCAGCAGTTCGCACAACAGGGGACGGAATGGCTACACCTTC. It yields the protein CASSSHNRGRNGYTF.

V gene TRBV28 combines with J gene TRBJ1-2; tentatively, D is TRBD1 (6 bases). The CDR3 spans 14 residues. The V end lost 6 bases, the J end lost 4 bases, and 15 bases lay between the germline ends. Germline V lookup: CDR1 MDHEN, CDR2 SYDVKM. The DNA for the CDR3 is TGTGCCAGCAGGAAACAGGGTGAGATCTATGGCTACACCTTC. Amino acid sequence: CASRKQGEIYGYTF.

This chain uses TRBV5-1 with TRBJ2-3, with D perhaps TRBD1 (5 bases). Germline-derived CDR1 and CDR2 are SGHRS and YFSETQ. Trimming pared 1 base from V and 0 bases from J, leaving 9 bases between. This CDR3 is built from 15 residues. The CDR3 sequence: CASSLQGPSTDTQYF. The CDR3 region has the DNA TGCGCCAGCAGCTTGCAGGGTCCTAGCACAGATACGCAGTATTTT.

The gene calls are TRBV27 and TRBJ2-3; no firm D call. CDR1 is MNHEY and CDR2 is SMNVEV in the germline V gene (reference sequence). V dropped 4 bases and J dropped 1 base, with 12 bases sitting between them. The CDR3 loop spans 15 amino acids. The CDR3 region has the DNA TGTGCCAGCAGTTCCAAGACCCGGGGCACAGATACGCAGTATTTT. The encoded protein is CASSSKTRGTDTQYF.